What follows describes a single T cell receptor beta chain. The sorted Tregs were CD4+CD25+CD127-/low cells. Semi-nested PCR with Nested Universal Primer A followed constant-region reverse priming of full-length variable regions. TCRdb reanalysed the 5' RACE reads using MiXCR and keeps one entry per CDR3 protein. The sample holds 12,000 or so distinct CDR3 sequences, around 54% seen once. This CDR3 comprises 14 residues. Germline V gene data show CDR1 as MNHEY and CDR2 as SMNVEV (reference sequence). V was clipped by 6 bases and J by 1 base, with 11 bases between them. V usage is TRBV27 and J usage is TRBJ2-3; D is undetermined. The receptor was derived from a female donor with breast cancer. The sample consisted of tumor-infiltrating Tregs sorted from the breast tumor. The CDR3 DNA is TGTGCCAGCAGGTGGCCAGTTTGCACAGATACGCAGTATTTT. Amino acids: CASRWPVCTDTQYF.